What follows are 15 T cell receptor beta chains derived from one specimen sequenced in a study of regulatory T cells in long-lasting Graves disease. Sequencing libraries for TCR beta were prepared with iRepertoire HTBI primers and Arm-PCR of CDR3 regions. TCRdb fed the multiplex PCR reads into MiXCR, producing one record per CDR3 protein. Among under 450,000 distinct CDR3 sequences, 15% to 20% were seen once, and the ten largest hold 20% to 25%. Time point indicated: newly diagnosed GD, antithyroid drugs for less than 3 months. PBMC RNA served as the TCR library source. These records were also assigned to another study, of T cells in Graves' hyperthyroidism and ophthalmopathy.

The specimen comprised peripheral blood mononuclear cells (PBMCs), sampled at new diagnosis, from a patient treated with antithyroid drugs. The source of these receptors is a woman in her late teens or twenties with Graves disease.

The chain joins TRBV27 to TRBJ1-5; 7 nucleotides agree with TRBD1. CDR3 length: 15 amino acids. The ends lost 2 bases at V and 7 bases at J; junction bases unmatched: 8. Germline CDR1 is MNHEY and CDR2 is SMNVEV (reference sequence). CDR3 nucleotides: TGTGCCAGCAGTTTAGGGTTGGCAGGGGGACAGCCCCAGCATTTT. Translation gives CASSLGLAGGQPQHF.

Only a few counts were recorded for this clonotype. J is TRBJ1-6 and V is TRBV15, with unresolved D. CDR3 length: 14 amino acids. Germline assignment: CDR1 LNHNV and CDR2 YYDKDF (reference sequence). The V and J ends lost 6 bases and 5 bases respectively, with 11 bases between them. The CDR3: CATRSSPDNSPLHF. DNA of the CDR3: TGTGCCACCAGAAGTAGCCCAGATAATTCACCCCTCCACTTT.

Many counts were recorded for this clonotype. This chain joins TRBV18 and TRBJ2-3; either TRBD1 or TRBD2 may fit D (7 bases each). This CDR3 has 16 residues. CDR1 is KGHSH, CDR2 LQKENI, per germline. With 2 bases removed from V and 2 bases from J, the gap between germline ends came to 14 bases. The CDR3 here is CASSPMGGTATDTQYF. The CDR3 DNA reads TGTGCCAGCTCACCAATGGGGGGGACAGCCACAGATACGCAGTATTTT.

This clonotype was detected ten times or more. The chain carries TRBV6-2 or TRBV6-3 and TRBJ1-5; D may be TRBD1 (5 bases). CDR3 size: 14 residues. V lost 4 bases, J lost 0 bases, and 7 bases lay in between. Germline CDR1 MNHEY, CDR2 SVGEGT. CDR3 sequence (DNA): TGTGCCAGCAGTTCCGACAGTAGCAATCAGCCCCAGCATTTT. This encodes CASSSDSSNQPQHF.

The rearrangement joins TRBV2 to TRBJ2-1, with 9 bases identical to TRBD2. V shed 5 bases and J 9 bases; nucleotides not matched to a gene: 8. The CDR3 has 14 amino acids. CDR1 is SNHLY, CDR2 FYNNEI, per germline. Written as DNA, the CDR3 is TGTGCCAGCAGTAACCTAGCGGGAATGGTTGAGCAGTTCTTC. Its protein product is CASSNLAGMVEQFF. Complete variable domain (other parts from reference TRBV2 and TRBJ2-1): EPEVTQTPSHQVTQMGQEVILRCVPISNHLYFYWYRQILGQKVEFLVSFYNNEISEKSEIFDDQFSVERPDGSNFTLKIRSTKLEDSAMYFCASSNLAGMVEQFFGPGTRLTVL.

The chain links TRBV12-5 to TRBJ2-7; 10 nucleotides align to TRBD1. V was clipped by 5 bases and J by 9 bases; unmatched bases: 10. The germline V gene has CDR1 LGHNT and CDR2 FRNRAP. CDR3 length: 14 residues. CDR3: CASGQRDRGGGQYF. For the CDR3, the DNA is TGTGCTAGTGGTCAGAGGGACAGGGGAGGCGGGCAGTACTTC. The variable domain in full, completed from reference TRBV12-5 and TRBJ2-7, reads DARVTQTPRHKVTEMGQEVTMRCQPILGHNTVFWYRQTMMQGLELLAYFRNRAPLDDSGMPKDRFSAEMPDATLATLKIQPSEPRDSAVYFCASGQRDRGGGQYFGPGTRLTVT.

This clonotype was detected a few times. V gene TRBV3-1 combines with J gene TRBJ2-2; unclear D gene. CDR1 and CDR2 from the germline V gene are LGHDT and YNNKEL (reference sequence). V lost 4 bases and J 4 bases, leaving 7 bases between the germline ends. The CDR3 extends over 13 amino acids. In DNA form, the CDR3 reads TGTGCCAGCAGCCCCCATGCCACCGGGGAGCTGTTTTTT. Its protein is CASSPHATGELFF.

This clonotype was seen at least ten times. The V gene is TRBV6-1, the J gene TRBJ1-5; D is perhaps TRBD1 (5 bases). V lost 4 bases and J 0 bases, leaving 10 bases between the germline ends. The CDR3 extends over 15 amino acids. Germline V gene data show CDR1 as MNHNS and CDR2 as SASEGT. Here the CDR3 reads CASSADSYSNQPQHF. DNA of the CDR3: TGTGCCAGCAGTGCAGACAGTTATAGCAATCAGCCCCAGCATTTT.

This clonotype was seen ten or more times. The chain has TRBV20-1 and TRBJ2-7, with D perhaps matching TRBD2 (6 bases). Germline V lookup: CDR1 DFQATT, CDR2 SNEGSKA (reference sequence). Trimming removed 1 base from V and 1 base from J, with 14 bases in between. The CDR3 is made up of 15 amino acids. CDR3 DNA sequence: TGCAGTGCTAGAGTCCCAGCGGGCGGATCCTACGAGCAGTACTTC. It encodes CSARVPAGGSYEQYF.

This clonotype was found once. Given a much more abundant clone one base away, this may be a read error. The genes are TRBV6-1 and TRBJ1-2; D uncertain. Germline values: CDR1 MNHNS, CDR2 SASEGT. V was cut by 5 bases and J by 8 bases, with 21 bases left in between. This CDR3 has 15 amino acids. The DNA for the CDR3 is TGTGCCAGCAGTAAATCCGACGGGCTTGATCACGGCTACACCTTC. Protein sequence: CASSKSDGLDHGYTF.

This clonotype was picked up many times. The chain is built from TRBV3-1 and TRBJ1-6; no reliable D call. The V gene lost 6 bases and the J gene lost 10 bases, with 13 bases spanning the gap. The CDR3 runs 13 residues. Germline V lookup: CDR1 LGHDT, CDR2 YNNKEL (reference sequence). CDR3: CASSDVGRSPLHF. CDR3 sequence (DNA): TGTGCCAGCAGTGACGTAGGCCGATCACCCCTCCACTTT.

This clonotype showed up many times. The gene calls are TRBV12-3 or TRBV12-4 and TRBJ2-5; no definite D call. This CDR3 comprises 11 residues. V was shortened by 6 bases and J by 7 bases, with 9 bases between the two germline ends. CDR3 protein: CASSSPPTQYF. The CDR3 DNA follows: TGTGCCAGCAGCTCTCCGCCGACCCAGTACTTC.

V is TRBV6-1 and J is TRBJ2-1; the match to TRBD2 covers 8 bases. The V and J ends lost 5 bases and 10 bases, in that order; junction bases with no gene match: 10. The length of the CDR3 is 14 residues. CDR1 and CDR2 (germline): MNHNS, SASEGT. CDR3 in DNA: TGTGCCAGCAGTCCGAAACGTACTAGCGGCGAGCAGTTCTTC. Residues: CASSPKRTSGEQFF.

J is TRBJ1-1 and V is TRBV30, with 9 positions matching TRBD1. The V gene's germline CDR1 is GTSNPN and CDR2 SVGIG (reference sequence). J lost 4 bases, V lost 2 bases, and 5 bases had no gene match. This CDR3 is 14 amino acids long. The CDR3: CAWSSQGAGTEAFF. CDR3 DNA: TGTGCCTGGAGTTCACAGGGGGCCGGCACTGAAGCTTTCTTT.

A few counts support this clonotype. The genes are TRBV25-1 and TRBJ1-2; 7 bases match TRBD1. Trimming removed 3 bases from V and 1 base from J; junction bases left unmatched: 2. This CDR3 comprises 14 residues. The germline gives CDR1 MGHDK, CDR2 SYGVNS. As DNA, the CDR3 is TGTGCCAGCAGTGAGGGACAGATTAACTATGGCTACACCTTC. It translates to CASSEGQINYGYTF.